The rows below give T cell receptor beta chains drawn from one sample of a study of T-cell reconstitution after alpha-beta-depleted transplantation in children. TCRdb reprocessed the PCR reads with MiXCR, giving one entry per CDR3 protein. The sample contains hundreds of thousands of distinct CDR3 sequences, around 12% of which appear only once. The sample consisted of PBMCs, taken before TCRalphabeta/CD19-depleted stem cell transplant. These receptors were collected from a girl aged 2-10 years with congenital amegakaryocytic thrombocytopenia, due to receive a stem cell transplant. Each CDR3 is given with its conserved first and last residue. A D gene is named only where the DNA matches it firmly. The size of a clone is reported for some rows only, either as once, few or many, or as a class for expanded clones.

D	J	V	size	CDR3	DNA
-	TRBJ2-1	TRBV30	-	CAWSRTRFGNEQFF	TGTGCCTGGAGCAGGACTCGGTTCGGCAATGAGCAGTTCTTC
TRBD2	TRBJ2-1	TRBV5-1	many	CASSLEGIAGGISYNEQFF	TGCGCCAGCAGCTTGGAGGGAATAGCGGGTGGGATCTCCTACAATGAGCAGTTCTTC
TRBD2	TRBJ2-2	TRBV7-6	few	CASSLGGIAGTGELFF	TGTGCCAGCAGCTTAGGGGGAATAGCGGGAACCGGGGAGCTGTTTTTT
-	TRBJ2-1	TRBV6-5	many	CASSSRLSRNEQFF	TGTGCCAGCAGTTCGAGACTATCTAGGAATGAGCAGTTCTTC
-	TRBJ2-1	TRBV5-5	few	CASNDGAGEQFF	TGTGCCAGCAACGACGGGGCAGGGGAGCAGTTCTTC
-	TRBJ2-1	TRBV7-3	few	CASSLRIGTRENNEQFF	TGTGCCAGCAGCTTAAGAATCGGGACAAGAGAAAACAATGAGCAGTTCTTC
TRBD2	TRBJ2-3	TRBV5-1	many	CASNRLAENTDTQYF	TGCGCCAGCAACCGCCTAGCGGAAAACACAGATACGCAGTATTTT
-	TRBJ2-7	TRBV7-2	-	CASTQYLKTYEQYF	TGTGCCAGCACTCAATACTTGAAAACCTACGAGCAGTACTTC
-	TRBJ2-7	TRBV21-1	-	CATSKETVAGESHEQYF	TGTGCCACCAGCAAAGAAACGGTAGCGGGAGAATCCCACGAGCAGTACTTC
-	TRBJ2-7	TRBV7-9	few	CASSAKQDHFPYEQYF	TGTGCCAGCAGCGCCAAACAGGACCACTTCCCCTACGAGCAGTACTTC
TRBD1	TRBJ2-5	TRBV5-1	few	CASRPNTGQPQETQYF	TGCGCCAGCAGACCAAATACGGGACAGCCCCAAGAGACCCAGTACTTC
TRBD1	TRBJ2-3	TRBV6-6	-	CASREDRTDTQYF	TGTGCCAGCAGAGAGGACAGGACAGATACGCAGTATTTT
TRBD2	TRBJ2-1	TRBV20-1	many	CSARDWSGSSSYNEQFF	TGCAGTGCTAGAGATTGGAGCGGGAGTAGCTCCTACAATGAGCAGTTCTTC
TRBD1	TRBJ1-1	TRBV20-1	many	CSVRQGNTEAFF	TGCAGTGTTCGACAGGGGAACACTGAAGCTTTCTTT
-	TRBJ2-3	TRBV5-6	many	CASSSTSFEVGTQYF	TGTGCCAGCAGCTCTACTAGTTTTGAAGTCGGTACGCAGTATTTT
-	TRBJ2-1	TRBV20-1	many	CSARDGTLYNEQFF	TGCAGTGCTAGAGATGGGACTCTTTACAATGAGCAGTTCTTC
-	TRBJ2-2	TRBV5-1	-	CASSLIHFTGELFF	TGCGCCAGCAGCTTGATACATTTCACCGGGGAGCTGTTTTTT
-	TRBJ2-1	TRBV9	many	CASSASTRYSYNEQFF	TGTGCCAGCAGCGCCTCAACTCGTTACTCCTACAATGAGCAGTTCTTC
-	TRBJ1-5	TRBV5-1	few	CASSQTGRDNQPQHF	TGCGCCAGCAGCCAGACAGGAAGGGACAATCAGCCCCAGCATTTT
-	TRBJ2-3	TRBV20-1	many	CSARSYRASLDTQYF	TGCAGTGCTAGATCGTACCGGGCGTCGTTGGATACGCAGTATTTT
-	TRBJ2-3	TRBV5-5	-	CASSSDVDTQYF	TGTGCCAGCAGCTCCGATGTGGATACGCAGTATTTT
-	TRBJ2-3	TRBV7-2	few	CASSLEWDFADTQYF	TGTGCCAGCAGCTTAGAGTGGGACTTCGCAGATACGCAGTATTTT
-	TRBJ1-2	TRBV10-3	many	CAISEFQDSYGYTF	TGTGCCATCAGTGAGTTCCAGGATAGCTATGGCTACACCTTC
-	TRBJ2-5	TRBV20-1	-	CSARKLVEGETQYF	TGCAGTGCTAGAAAACTCGTGGAAGGGGAGACCCAGTACTTC
-	TRBJ2-7	TRBV20-1	many	CSANTGGITYEQYF	TGCAGTGCAAATACGGGCGGGATCACCTACGAGCAGTACTTC
TRBD2	TRBJ2-1	TRBV29-1	few	CSVAGAGGSSYNEQFF	TGCAGCGTTGCAGGGGCGGGAGGGAGCTCCTACAATGAGCAGTTCTTC
-	TRBJ1-1	TRBV7-8	-	CASSLRGFNTEAFF	TGTGCCAGCAGCTTAAGAGGGTTTAACACTGAAGCTTTCTTT
TRBD1	TRBJ1-1	TRBV11-1	-	CASSLALGQGMFSGTEAFF	TGTGCCAGCAGCTTAGCGCTCGGACAGGGGATGTTCAGCGGCACTGAAGCTTTCTTT
-	TRBJ2-2	TRBV12-3/TRBV12-4	few	CASSFQHTGELFF	TGTGCCAGCAGTTTTCAGCACACCGGGGAGCTGTTTTTT
-	TRBJ1-6	TRBV5-1	-	CASSRDTPSSYNSPLHF	TGCGCCAGCAGCCGGGACACCCCGAGCTCCTATAATTCACCCCTCCACTTT
TRBD2	TRBJ2-1	TRBV7-6	-	CASSGGTSGSEQFF	TGTGCCAGCAGCGGGGGGACTAGCGGGAGTGAGCAGTTCTTC
-	TRBJ2-5	TRBV20-1	few	CSAIFPGAGETQYF	TGCAGTGCTATCTTTCCGGGGGCGGGAGAGACCCAGTACTTC
-	TRBJ2-3	TRBV7-9	-	CASSQTNTDTQYF	TGTGCCAGCAGCCAAACGAACACAGATACGCAGTATTTT
TRBD2	TRBJ2-1	TRBV20-1	many	CSATRPGLAGLGSSYNEQFF	TGCAGTGCTACGCGACCGGGACTAGCGGGCCTCGGGAGCTCCTACAATGAGCAGTTCTTC
TRBD2	TRBJ2-7	TRBV20-1	few	CSARGTSGINEQYF	TGCAGTGCTAGAGGGACTAGCGGGATCAACGAGCAGTACTTC
-	TRBJ1-1	TRBV29-1	-	CSAEGGGRAFF	TGCAGCGCTGAGGGTGGAGGGAGGGCTTTCTTT
-	TRBJ2-3	TRBV4-1	many	CASSPSPISTDTQYF	TGCGCCAGCAGCCCAAGCCCCATCAGCACAGATACGCAGTATTTT
-	TRBJ2-1	TRBV29-1	-	CSVWIRAGEQFF	TGCAGCGTGTGGATACGGGCGGGTGAGCAGTTCTTC
TRBD2	TRBJ2-1	TRBV5-1	few	CASSLVARGVGGRAPNEQFF	TGCGCCAGCAGCTTGGTGGCTAGGGGAGTTGGCGGGAGGGCCCCCAATGAGCAGTTCTTC
-	TRBJ1-2	TRBV27	-	CASSDTVTGFYGYTF	TGTGCCAGCAGTGATACGGTGACGGGGTTCTATGGCTACACCTTC
TRBD1	TRBJ1-4	TRBV20-1	many	CSARSPGTGKEKLFF	TGCAGTGCTAGATCACCCGGGACAGGGAAGGAAAAACTGTTTTTT
TRBD2	TRBJ2-3	TRBV10-3	many	CAISGLAGPADTQYF	TGTGCCATCAGTGGACTAGCGGGACCCGCAGATACGCAGTATTTT